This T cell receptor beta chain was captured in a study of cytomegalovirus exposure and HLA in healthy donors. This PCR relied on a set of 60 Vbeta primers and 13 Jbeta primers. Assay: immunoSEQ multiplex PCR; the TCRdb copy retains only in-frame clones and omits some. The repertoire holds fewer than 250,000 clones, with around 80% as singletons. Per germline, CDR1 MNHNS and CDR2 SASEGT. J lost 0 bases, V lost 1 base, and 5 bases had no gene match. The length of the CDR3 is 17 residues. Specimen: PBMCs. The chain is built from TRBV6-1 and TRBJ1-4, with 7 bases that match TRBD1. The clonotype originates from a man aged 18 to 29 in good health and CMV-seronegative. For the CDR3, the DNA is TGTGCCAGCAGTGAAGGGACAGGACTTACAACTAATGAAAAACTGTTTTTT. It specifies CASSEGTGLTTNEKLFF.